Listed here are 27 T cell receptor beta chains from one sample, sequenced in a study of shared clonotypes between healthy human individuals (dated by TCRdb to about 2020). The method behind the library was the immunoSEQ multiplex PCR assay. TCRdb stores this immuneACCESS table with in-frame sequences only. Part of the clones is absent; in the studies checked, under half of the shortfall reflects unresolved V genes, and no reason is known for the rest. The sample table shows just over 2,000,000 clones, and 85% to 95% are seen once. The ten biggest clones cover approximately 0.13% of the sample. The sample taken for sequencing was naive CD4+ T cells sorted from blood. Interpreted using the paper, the cell subset or site label stands for: CD45RA+ positively selected. The receptor set was obtained from a man aged 18 to 35 in good health.

The chain recombines TRBV6-1 with TRBJ2-7; 8 bases match TRBD1. Germline CDR1 reads MNHNS; CDR2 reads SASEGT. CDR3 size: 14 residues. J was trimmed by 1 base and V by 6 bases; bases with no gene match: 5. The CDR3 nucleotides are TGTGCCAGCAGGGACAGGGCCTCGTCCTACGAGCAGTACTTC. Its protein is CASRDRASSYEQYF.

Worth noting for this clone: Other DNA sequences in this specimen translate into the identical CDR3. The V gene is TRBV28, the J gene TRBJ2-5; D remains ambiguous. The CDR3 sequence is 13 residues long. Germline V gene lookup returns CDR1 MDHEN and CDR2 SYDVKM. V was cut by 3 bases and J by 1 base, with 6 bases left in between. The CDR3 DNA reads as TGTGCCAGCAGTTTTCGGGTCCAAGAGACCCAGTACTTC. Translated: CASSFRVQETQYF. Complete variable domain (other parts from reference TRBV28 and TRBJ2-5): DVKVTQSSRYLVKRTGEKVFLECVQDMDHENMFWYRQDPGLGLRLIYFSYDVKMKEKGDIPEGYSVSREKKERFSLILESASTNQTSMYLCASSFRVQETQYFGPGTRLLVL.

J is TRBJ2-1 and V is TRBV5-1; D is tentatively TRBD1 or TRBD2 (5 bases each). Germline loops: CDR1 SGHRS, CDR2 YFSETQ. The CDR3 runs to 14 residues. The V and J ends lost 4 bases and 5 bases respectively, with 13 bases between them. Written as DNA, the CDR3 is TGCGCCAGCAGCCCCCGGGACCCGAACAATGAGCAGTTCTTC. It yields the protein CASSPRDPNNEQFF.

V is TRBV5-1 and J is TRBJ2-5; D may be TRBD1 (5 bases). The CDR3 has 13 residues. The V end lost 2 bases, the J end lost 7 bases, and 12 bases lay between the germline ends. The germline CDR1 and CDR2 sequences are SGHRS and YFSETQ. The CDR3 DNA sequence: TGCGCCAGCAGCTTACAGGCGCCAGGGACCCAGTACTTC. Protein: CASSLQAPGTQYF.

This chain links TRBV5-1 with TRBJ2-3, with TRBD2 matching 7 bases. V dropped 7 bases and J dropped 3; count of bases not matched to a gene: 8. Germline CDR1 and CDR2: SGHRS and YFSETQ. The CDR3 sequence is 14 residues long. The CDR3 reads CASLAGVGTDTQYF. The CDR3 DNA sequence: TGCGCCAGCCTGGCGGGAGTCGGGACAGATACGCAGTATTTT.

This clone was seen only a few times. This chain joins TRBV27 and TRBJ1-2; unclear D gene. The CDR3 length is 14 residues. Trimming removed 8 bases at V and 4 bases at J, with 17 bases between. Looked up from germline, CDR1 is MNHEY and CDR2 is SMNVEV (reference sequence). For the CDR3, the DNA is TGTGCCAGCCGAGTCAACCGAAATCCCTATGGCTACACCTTC. Protein product: CASRVNRNPYGYTF.

About this clone itself: At the DNA level, this CDR3 is encoded by other sequences in the same sample as well. V is TRBV18 and J is TRBJ1-1; a possible D gene is TRBD1 (5 bases). The CDR3 length is 14 residues. Trimming cost V 3 bases and J 1 base, with 9 bases left between them. Germline CDR1 KGHSH, CDR2 LQKENI. The CDR3: CASSPTRANTEAFF. CDR3 DNA sequence: TGTGCCAGCTCACCTACCAGGGCGAACACTGAAGCTTTCTTT. The whole variable domain, remainder taken from reference TRBV18 and TRBJ1-1, is NAGVMQNPRHLVRRRGQEARLRCSPMKGHSHVYWYRQLPEEGLKFMVYLQKENIIDESGMPKERFSAEFPKEGPSILRIQQVVRGDSAAYFCASSPTRANTEAFFGQGTRLTVV.

The chain combines TRBV21-1 with TRBJ2-2; the table's D call TRBD1 went unverified against the DNA. TRBV21-1 is an annotated pseudogene. The CDR3 has 21 residues. The CDR3 bases are TGTGCCAGCAGCGTCCATAACCTTGGGACAGGGTCCGTTTGTAACACCGGGGAGCTGTTTTTT. Protein product: CASSVHNLGTGSVCNTGELFF.

V is TRBV5-1 and J is TRBJ2-6; D remains unclear. Germline lookup yields CDR1 SGHRS and CDR2 YFSETQ. The V end was cut by 4 bases, the J end by 0 bases, with 8 bases between. The CDR3 is made up of 15 amino acids. The CDR3 loop is CASSPAASGANVLTF. The DNA for the CDR3 is TGCGCCAGCAGCCCGGCCGCCTCTGGGGCCAACGTCCTGACTTTC.

V usage is TRBV6-5 and J usage is TRBJ2-7; possible D gene TRBD1, 6 bases. Per the germline V gene, CDR1 is MNHEY and CDR2 is SVGAGI. CDR3 length: 11 residues. Between the trimmed V and J ends, which lost 7 bases and 6 bases, there was a span of 10 bases. In DNA form, the CDR3 reads TGTGCCAGCAATCAAGGGGGCGAGCAGTACTTC. This codes for CASNQGGEQYF.

The chain combines TRBV2 with TRBJ2-2; 7 nucleotides match TRBD1. The CDR3 length is 16 residues. Trimming cost V 3 bases and J 6 bases; bases outside gene matches: 10. Germline-derived CDR1 and CDR2 are SNHLY and FYNNEI. DNA of the CDR3: TGTGCCAGCAGTGAGGACCGGACAGGTGGGGCCGGGGAGCTGTTTTTT. Translation gives CASSEDRTGGAGELFF.

V gene TRBV18 combines with J gene TRBJ1-6; 8 bases align to TRBD1. Germline CDR1 is KGHSH and CDR2 is LQKENI. V shed 3 bases, J shed 5 bases, and the junction held 3 bases outside the gene matches. The CDR3 spans 15 residues. This chain's CDR3 is CASSPQGAHNSPLHF. For the CDR3, the DNA is TGTGCCAGCTCACCCCAGGGGGCGCATAATTCACCCCTCCACTTT. The full variable domain, its missing parts supplied by reference TRBV18 and TRBJ1-6, is NAGVMQNPRHLVRRRGQEARLRCSPMKGHSHVYWYRQLPEEGLKFMVYLQKENIIDESGMPKERFSAEFPKEGPSILRIQQVVRGDSAAYFCASSPQGAHNSPLHFGNGTRLTVT.

The chain combines TRBV6-5 with TRBJ2-3, with D uncertain. The V end lost 5 bases, the J end lost 1 base, and 4 bases lay between the germline ends. The CDR3 is 12 residues long. Germline V CDR1 and CDR2: MNHEY, SVGAGI. The CDR3 sequence: CASSVRTDTQYF. The CDR3, as DNA: TGTGCCAGCAGTGTCCGCACAGATACGCAGTATTTT.

The CDR3 DNA is TGTGCCAGCGCGTCCGGGAAGATCTTGGATACGCAGTATTTT. It yields the protein CASASGKILDTQYF. The V and J genes are TRBV27 and TRBJ2-3; perhaps TRBD2 as D (5 bases). The germline V gene encodes CDR1 MNHEY and CDR2 SMNVEV (reference sequence). This CDR3 has 14 residues. V gave up 8 bases and J gave up 6 bases, with 18 bases separating them.

The gene calls are TRBV30 and TRBJ1-1; no firm D call. Germline-derived CDR1 and CDR2 are GTSNPN and SVGIG (reference sequence). The CDR3 has 12 amino acids. Trimming stripped 3 bases from V and 7 bases from J, with 12 bases between. CDR3: CAWRGIGIEAFF. The CDR3 DNA sequence: TGTGCCTGGAGAGGGATCGGGATTGAAGCTTTCTTT.

In DNA, the CDR3 is TGTGCCAGCAGTCCACGTGTCCTTAGCACAGATACGCAGTATTTT. It translates to CASSPRVLSTDTQYF. This chain links TRBV2 with TRBJ2-3; D gene uncertain. Germline-derived CDR1 and CDR2 are SNHLY and FYNNEI. Between the trimmed V and J ends, which lost 5 bases and 0 bases, there was a span of 12 bases. The CDR3 is 15 residues long.

The chain is built from TRBV28 and TRBJ2-6; possibly TRBD1 for D (6 bases). V was cut by 6 bases and J by 0 bases, with 18 bases left in between. Germline V gene data show CDR1 as MDHEN and CDR2 as SYDVKM. CDR3 size: 18 residues. The CDR3 nucleotides are TGTGCCAGCAGCCCTACCGGCAGGGGTGCCTCTGGGGCCAACGTCCTGACTTTC. It is translated as CASSPTGRGASGANVLTF.

The chain employs TRBV6-1 and TRBJ2-1, with D possibly TRBD2 on 5 matching bases. V dropped 3 bases and J dropped 7 bases, with 13 bases sitting between them. The CDR3 has 14 amino acids. Per germline, CDR1 MNHNS and CDR2 SASEGT. This CDR3 is CASSEGSSGNEQFF. As DNA, the CDR3 is TGTGCCAGCAGTGAGGGGTCCTCGGGGAATGAGCAGTTCTTC.

The V and J genes are TRBV18 and TRBJ2-7; the D gene is possibly TRBD1 (6 bases). The V and J ends lost 3 bases and 4 bases respectively, with 16 bases between them. Germline V lookup: CDR1 KGHSH, CDR2 LQKENI. The CDR3 covers 15 residues. Written as DNA, the CDR3 is TGTGCCAGCTCACCCGGACAGTCCCCTAATTACGAGCAGTACTTC. It translates to CASSPGQSPNYEQYF.

The chain employs TRBV4-2 and TRBJ2-7; 14 bases fit TRBD2. V was clipped by 4 bases and J by 9 bases; unmatched bases: 17. The CDR3 totals 18 residues. The germline CDR1 and CDR2 sequences are LGHNA and YNFKEQ. The CDR3 is CASSPETSGGARFGSQYF. In nucleotides, the CDR3 is TGTGCCAGCAGCCCCGAGACTAGCGGGGGGGCCAGATTCGGTTCGCAGTACTTC.

The chain links TRBV6-1 to TRBJ2-7, with D perhaps TRBD1 (6 bases). Germline values: CDR1 MNHNS, CDR2 SASEGT. The V and J ends lost 0 bases and 5 bases respectively, with 11 bases between them. CDR3 size: 14 residues. The CDR3, as DNA: TGTGCCAGCAGTGAAGCGTTCAGGGGCGACGAGCAGTACTTC. Its protein is CASSEAFRGDEQYF.

The chain carries TRBV19 and TRBJ1-4; D remains ambiguous. The germline V gene encodes CDR1 LNHDA and CDR2 SQIVND (reference sequence). V dropped 3 bases and J dropped 4 bases, with 12 bases sitting between them. There are 15 residues in the CDR3. The CDR3 is CASSIRRKDNEKLFF. CDR3 coding DNA: TGTGCCAGTAGTATTAGGCGGAAGGATAATGAAAAACTGTTTTTT.

The chain couples TRBV6-6 to TRBJ1-5; D call uncertain. Between the trimmed V and J ends, which lost 8 bases and 4 bases, there was a span of 12 bases. Germline V gene data show CDR1 as MNHNY and CDR2 as SVGAGI (reference sequence). The CDR3 loop spans 13 amino acids. The CDR3: CASVDPANQPQHF. CDR3 bases: TGTGCCAGCGTAGACCCGGCAAATCAGCCCCAGCATTTT.

The V and J genes are TRBV30 and TRBJ1-4; tentative D call: TRBD1 (5 bases). The CDR3 has 13 residues. V lost 2 bases and J lost 4, with 8 bases in between. From germline, CDR1 is GTSNPN and CDR2 SVGIG (reference sequence). CDR3 nucleotides: TGTGCCTGGAGTCAGCAGGGTAATGAAAAACTGTTTTTT. Translating gives CAWSQQGNEKLFF.

As for this clone: This sample includes further DNA sequences coding for the same CDR3. The rearrangement uses TRBV6-5 and TRBJ2-7, with D uncertain. Trimming cost V 5 bases and J 3 bases, with 5 bases left between them. The CDR3 loop spans 11 amino acids. Germline CDR1 reads MNHEY; CDR2 reads SVGAGI. In DNA, the CDR3 is TGTGCCAGCAGTGATAACTACGAGCAGTACTTC. It is translated as CASSDNYEQYF.

This clone was observed once. This chain links TRBV9 with TRBJ1-6; D gene uncertain. CDR3 length: 13 amino acids. Trimming removed 1 base from V and 9 bases from J, with 8 bases in between. CDR1 and CDR2 (germline): SGDLS, YYNGEE. The DNA for the CDR3 is TGTGCCAGCAGCGTATCCCATAGTTCACCCCTCCACTTT. Translating it yields CASSVSHSSPLHF.

The CDR3: CASSLWRQGPYEQYF. For the CDR3, the DNA is TGTGCCAGCAGTTTATGGCGACAGGGCCCCTACGAGCAGTACTTC. The chain recombines TRBV27 with TRBJ2-7; 7 bases fit TRBD1. Per germline, CDR1 MNHEY and CDR2 SMNVEV (reference sequence). This CDR3 contains 15 residues. V gave up 1 base and J gave up 2 bases; unmatched junction bases: 5.